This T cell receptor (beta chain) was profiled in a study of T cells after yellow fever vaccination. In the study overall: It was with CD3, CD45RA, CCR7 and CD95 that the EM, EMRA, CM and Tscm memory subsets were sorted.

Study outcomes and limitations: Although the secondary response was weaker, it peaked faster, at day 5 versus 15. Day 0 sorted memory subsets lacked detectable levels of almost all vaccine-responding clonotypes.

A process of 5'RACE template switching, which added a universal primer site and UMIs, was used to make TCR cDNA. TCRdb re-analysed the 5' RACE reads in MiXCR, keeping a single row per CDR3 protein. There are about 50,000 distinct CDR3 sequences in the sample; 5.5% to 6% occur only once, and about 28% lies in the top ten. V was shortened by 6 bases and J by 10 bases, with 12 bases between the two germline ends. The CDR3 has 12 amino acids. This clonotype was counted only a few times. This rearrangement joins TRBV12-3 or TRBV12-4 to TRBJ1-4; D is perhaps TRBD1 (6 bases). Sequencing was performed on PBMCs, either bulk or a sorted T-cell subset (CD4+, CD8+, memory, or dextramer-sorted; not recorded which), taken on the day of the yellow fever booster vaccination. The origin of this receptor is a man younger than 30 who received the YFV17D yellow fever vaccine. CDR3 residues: CASRSEGVKLFF. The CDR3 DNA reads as TGTGCCAGCAGGAGCGAGGGGGTAAAACTGTTTTTT.